This T cell receptor (beta chain) was obtained from a study of graft-versus-host responses after intestinal transplantation. In the study overall: Each recipient received anti-thymocyte globulin induction, then tacrolimus and steroids for 3 to 4 years. Findings and caveats of the study: Those patients showing graft-donor T cell macrochimerism displayed high graft-versus-host to host-versus-graft clonal ratios in allografts. Recipient marrow contained GvH clones, some of which appeared first in ileum or blood.

To note about this clone: Its target is not known.

Method: immunoSEQ multiplex PCR; TCRdb's copy keeps in-frame clones and lacks some. The table shows roughly 40,000 clones, with about 90% occurring only once. The CDR3 is 15 amino acids. The ends were cut back, 1 base at V and 2 bases at J, with 12 bases in the middle. The V gene's germline CDR1 is MNHEY and CDR2 SMNVEV (reference sequence). The J gene is TRBJ2-7, the V gene TRBV27, with a weak D call TRBD2 (5 bases). The sample in question was PBMCs, obtained 267 days after transplant. The clonotype comes from a human patient who received an intestinal transplant, so some T cells may come from the graft donor. The CDR3 region has the DNA TGTGCCAGCAGTTTATTCTCGACTACCCCCTACGAGCAGTACTTC. Protein product: CASSLFSTTPYEQYF.